This TCR beta chain was retrieved from a study of shared T cell receptors in the human thymus. Looked up from germline, CDR1 is SNHLY and CDR2 is FYNNEI. V gave up 6 bases and J gave up 1 base; unmatched junction bases: 6. The CDR3 loop spans 15 amino acids. TCRdb's copy holds only in-frame clones and misses some; the assay was immunoSEQ multiplex PCR. The repertoire consists of some 700,000 clones, with approximately 90% occurring once and the leading ten covering 0.008% to 0.011%. The sample was also linked to a second study, of human thymus T cells. That source notes: Thymic material originated from resections removed in the course of corrective heart surgery. Overlap was high between thymic repertoires from unrelated individuals, as reported in related research.

This sequence was found in a boy younger than two with a congenital heart defect. The chain uses TRBV2 and TRBJ1-5; 7 nucleotides match TRBD1. The sample consisted of thymocytes. The CDR3 protein is CASSPGQFSNQPQHF. DNA for the CDR3: TGTGCCAGCAGCCCGGGACAGTTCAGCAATCAGCCCCAGCATTTT.